The 3 T cell receptor beta chains given below trace back to one sample, sequenced in a study of cytomegalovirus exposure and HLA in healthy donors. The PCR used 60 Vbeta and 13 Jbeta primers. Assay used: immunoSEQ multiplex PCR; TCRdb lists only in-frame clones, some missing. The sample consists of approximately 150,000 clones, around 80% of them appearing once. The sequenced sample consisted of PBMCs. The receptors shown here come from a woman in her twenties or thirties in good health and CMV-seronegative.

This rearrangement joins TRBV28 to TRBJ2-5; 7 positions match TRBD1. The J call may be mistaken, given a closer DNA end match to TRBJ2-7. The CDR3 sequence is 17 residues long. CDR1 and CDR2 from the germline V gene are MDHEN and SYDVKM. This CDR3 reads CASSLYLRKGASYEQYF. The CDR3 DNA sequence: TGTGCCAGCAGTTTATATCTCCGGAAGGGGGCATCCTACGAGCAGTACTTC.

This clone was observed a handful of times. The V call is TRBV5-6, the J call TRBJ1-4; D is undetermined. CDR1 SGHDT and CDR2 YYEEEE come from the germline V gene. With 0 bases removed from V and 4 bases from J, the gap between germline ends came to 10 bases. This CDR3 comprises 15 residues. The CDR3 DNA reads TGTGCCAGCAGCTTGGGTCCCCGGGGTAATGAAAAACTGTTTTTT. It is translated as CASSLGPRGNEKLFF.

The chain combines TRBV5-1 with TRBJ2-7, with TRBD1 matching over 8 bases. Germline V lookup: CDR1 SGHRS, CDR2 YFSETQ. The CDR3 consists of 16 residues. Trimming at V came to 6 bases and at J to 4 bases, leaving 15 bases not matched to a gene. CDR3: CASTPGIRTGGYEQYF. The CDR3 DNA is TGCGCCAGCACCCCAGGAATTAGAACAGGGGGTTACGAGCAGTACTTC.